One sample yielded the 3 T cell receptor beta chains listed below, sequenced in a study of identical twins (dated by TCRdb to 2016 to 2017). Libraries came from 5' RACE. The data were produced on an Illumina HiSeq 2000. The public reads were quality trimmed at Q25 with fastp and then assembled into clones with MiXCR by TCRdb, keeping productive beta chains. Each entry is one CDR3 protein sequence, shown with its most common DNA and genes. The sample table contains some 900,000 distinct CDR3 sequences; only one count was recorded for more than 9% of them. The ten most abundant clones make up around 1.5% of the sample. The sample also formed part of further work on yellow fever vaccine responses in identical twins.

Sample: PBMCs. These receptors were obtained from a young woman in good health.

The CDR3 nucleotides read TGCGCCAGCAGCGCGGGTTCGTCAGATACGCAGTATTTT. Translating gives CASSAGSSDTQYF. The chain recombines TRBV5-1 with TRBJ2-3, with a weak D call TRBD2 (5 bases). Trimming took 4 bases from V and 4 from J, leaving 10 bases between them. Germline values: CDR1 SGHRS, CDR2 YFSETQ. The CDR3 runs 13 residues.

This clonotype occurred a few times. CDR3 loop: CATTSGTFPGELFF. DNA for the CDR3: TGTGCCACAACCTCCGGGACATTCCCCGGGGAGCTGTTTTTT. This rearrangement joins TRBV3-1 to TRBJ2-2; weak D call: TRBD1 (6 bases). The CDR3 covers 14 residues. V lost 10 bases and J 6 bases, leaving 18 bases between the germline ends. CDR1 is LGHDT, CDR2 YNNKEL, per germline (reference sequence). Full variable domain (rest looked up from reference TRBV3-1 and TRBJ2-2): DTAVSQTPKYLVTQMGNDKSIKCEQNLGHDTMYWYKQDSKKFLKIMFSYNNKELIINETVPNRFSPKSPDKAHLNLHINSLELGDSAVYFCATTSGTFPGELFFGEGSRLTVL.

This clonotype was seen more than once but under ten times. The rearrangement uses TRBV2 and TRBJ2-1; 7 bases align to TRBD1. The ends lost 8 bases at V and 6 bases at J; junction bases unmatched: 7. Germline assignment: CDR1 SNHLY and CDR2 FYNNEI. CDR3 length equals 13 residues. This chain's CDR3 is CASGDRDINEQFF. The CDR3 DNA reads as TGTGCCAGCGGAGACAGGGACATCAATGAGCAGTTCTTC.